The present TCR beta chain was sequenced within a study of blood T cell repertoires in COVID-19. Method: immunoSEQ multiplex PCR; TCRdb's copy keeps in-frame clones and lacks some. The sample shows about 220,000 clones, 70% to 85% of them seen only once. The CDR3 totals 16 residues. V lost 3 bases and J lost 2; bases outside the gene matches: 12. Per germline, CDR1 GTSNPN and CDR2 SVGIG (reference sequence). Sequencing used peripheral blood. The chain couples TRBV30 to TRBJ2-7; 8 bases match TRBD2. The receptor was isolated from a man between 50 and 59 years old with active or convalescent COVID-19. The CDR3 here is CAWRGRVAGPTYEQYF. The CDR3 coding sequence is TGTGCCTGGAGAGGGAGGGTAGCGGGACCAACCTACGAGCAGTACTTC.